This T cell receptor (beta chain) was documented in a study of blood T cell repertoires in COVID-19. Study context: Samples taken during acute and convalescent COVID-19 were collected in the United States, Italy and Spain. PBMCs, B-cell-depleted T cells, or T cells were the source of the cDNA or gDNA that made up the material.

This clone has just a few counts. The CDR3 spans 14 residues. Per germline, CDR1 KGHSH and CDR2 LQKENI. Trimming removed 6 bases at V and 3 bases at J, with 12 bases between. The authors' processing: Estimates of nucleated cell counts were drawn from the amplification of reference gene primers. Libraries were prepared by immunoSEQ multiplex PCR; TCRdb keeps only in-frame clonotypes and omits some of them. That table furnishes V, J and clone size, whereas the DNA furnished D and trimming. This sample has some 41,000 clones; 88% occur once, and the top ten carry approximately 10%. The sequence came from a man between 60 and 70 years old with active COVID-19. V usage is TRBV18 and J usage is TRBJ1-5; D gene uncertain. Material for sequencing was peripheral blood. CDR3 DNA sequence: TGTGCCAGCTCTGCAGGACTGCTCAATCAGCCCCAGCATTTT. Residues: CASSAGLLNQPQHF.